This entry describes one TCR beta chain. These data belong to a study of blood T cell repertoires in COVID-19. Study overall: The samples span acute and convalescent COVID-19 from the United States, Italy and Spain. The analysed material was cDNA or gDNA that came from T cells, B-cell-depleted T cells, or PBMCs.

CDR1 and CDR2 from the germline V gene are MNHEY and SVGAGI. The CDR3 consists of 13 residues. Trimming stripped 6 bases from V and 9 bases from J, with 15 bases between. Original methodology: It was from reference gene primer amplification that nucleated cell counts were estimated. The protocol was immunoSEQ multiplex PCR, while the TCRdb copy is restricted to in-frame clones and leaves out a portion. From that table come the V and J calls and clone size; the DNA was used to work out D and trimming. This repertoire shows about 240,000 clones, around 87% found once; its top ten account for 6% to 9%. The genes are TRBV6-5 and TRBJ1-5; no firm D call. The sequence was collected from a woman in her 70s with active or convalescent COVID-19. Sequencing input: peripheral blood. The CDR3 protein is CASSTGGLVPQHF. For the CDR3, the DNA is TGTGCCAGCAGCACGGGAGGGTTGGTGCCCCAGCATTTT.